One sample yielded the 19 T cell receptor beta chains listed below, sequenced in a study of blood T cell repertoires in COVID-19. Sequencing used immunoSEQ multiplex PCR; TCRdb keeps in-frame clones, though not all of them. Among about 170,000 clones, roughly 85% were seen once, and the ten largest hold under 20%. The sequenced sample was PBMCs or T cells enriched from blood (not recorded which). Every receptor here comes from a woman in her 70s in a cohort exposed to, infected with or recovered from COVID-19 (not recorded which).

This chain's CDR3 is CASSLRTSGRSYEQYF. The CDR3 region has the DNA TGTGCCAGCAGCTTACGTACTAGCGGGAGATCTTACGAGCAGTACTTC. The rearrangement links TRBV7-2 to TRBJ2-7; 11 bases line up with TRBD2. The CDR3 consists of 16 residues. Germline V gene lookup returns CDR1 SGHTA and CDR2 FQGNSA. V lost 2 bases and J lost 4; bases outside the gene matches: 7.

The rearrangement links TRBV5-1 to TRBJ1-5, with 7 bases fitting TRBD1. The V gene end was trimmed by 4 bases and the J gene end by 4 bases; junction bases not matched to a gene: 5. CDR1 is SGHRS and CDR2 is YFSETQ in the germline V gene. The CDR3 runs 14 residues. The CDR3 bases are TGCGCCAGCAGCCCGGGGACAGATAATCAGCCCCAGCATTTT. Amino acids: CASSPGTDNQPQHF. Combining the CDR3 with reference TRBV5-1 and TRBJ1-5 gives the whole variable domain KAGVTQTPRYLIKTRGQQVTLSCSPISGHRSVSWYQQTPGQGLQFLFEYFSETQRNKGNFPGRFSGRQFSNSRSEMNVSTLELGDSALYLCASSPGTDNQPQHFGDGTRLSIL.

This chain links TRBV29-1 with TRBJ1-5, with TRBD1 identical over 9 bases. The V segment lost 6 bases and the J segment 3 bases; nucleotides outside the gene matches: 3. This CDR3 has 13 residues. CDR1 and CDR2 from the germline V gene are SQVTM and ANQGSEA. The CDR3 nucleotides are TGCAGCGTGAGGGACAGGGACAATCAGCCCCAGCATTTT. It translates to CSVRDRDNQPQHF.

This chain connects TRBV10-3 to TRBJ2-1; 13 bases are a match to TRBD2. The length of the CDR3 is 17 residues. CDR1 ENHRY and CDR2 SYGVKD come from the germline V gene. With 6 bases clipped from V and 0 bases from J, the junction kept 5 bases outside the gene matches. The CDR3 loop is CAIRLAGGLSSYNEQFF. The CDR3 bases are TGTGCCATCAGACTAGCGGGAGGGTTGAGCTCCTACAATGAGCAGTTCTTC.

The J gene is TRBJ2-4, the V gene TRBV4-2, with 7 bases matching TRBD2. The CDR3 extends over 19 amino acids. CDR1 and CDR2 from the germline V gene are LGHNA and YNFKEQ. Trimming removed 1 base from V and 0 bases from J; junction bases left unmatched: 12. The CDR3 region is CASSQVSSGTALAKNIQYF. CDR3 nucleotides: TGTGCCAGCAGCCAAGTATCCAGCGGGACGGCTCTAGCCAAAAACATTCAGTACTTC.

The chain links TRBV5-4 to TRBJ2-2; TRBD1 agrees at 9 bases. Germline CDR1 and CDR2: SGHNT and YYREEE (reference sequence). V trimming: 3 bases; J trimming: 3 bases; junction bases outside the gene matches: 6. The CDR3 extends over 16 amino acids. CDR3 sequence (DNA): TGTGCCAGCAGCTACGGACAGGGGCCCGACACCGGGGAGCTGTTTTTT. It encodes CASSYGQGPDTGELFF. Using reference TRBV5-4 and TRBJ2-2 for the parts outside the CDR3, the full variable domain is ETGVTQSPTHLIKTRGQQVTLRCSSQSGHNTVSWYQQALGQGPQFIFQYYREEENGRGNFPPRFSGLQFPNYSSELNVNALELDDSALYLCASSYGQGPDTGELFFGEGSRLTVL.

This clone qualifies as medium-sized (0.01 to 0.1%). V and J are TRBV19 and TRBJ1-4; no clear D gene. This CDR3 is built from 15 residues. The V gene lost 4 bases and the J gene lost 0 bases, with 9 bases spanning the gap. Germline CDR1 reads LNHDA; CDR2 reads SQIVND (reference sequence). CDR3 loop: CASSRRLATNEKLFF. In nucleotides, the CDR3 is TGTGCCAGTAGTAGAAGACTTGCAACTAATGAAAAACTGTTTTTT.

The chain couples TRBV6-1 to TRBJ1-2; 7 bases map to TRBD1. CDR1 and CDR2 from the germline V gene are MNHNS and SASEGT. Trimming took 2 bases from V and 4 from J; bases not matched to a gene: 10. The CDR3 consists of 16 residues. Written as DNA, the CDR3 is TGTGCCAGCAGTGAACAGGGGGGTACCTACAGCTATGGCTACACCTTC. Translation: CASSEQGGTYSYGYTF.

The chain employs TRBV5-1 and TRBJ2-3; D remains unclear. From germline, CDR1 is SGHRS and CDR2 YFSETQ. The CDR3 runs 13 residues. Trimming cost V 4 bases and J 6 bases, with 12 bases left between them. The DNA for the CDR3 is TGCGCCAGCAGCCGAGTATACCTGGATACGCAGTATTTT. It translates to CASSRVYLDTQYF.

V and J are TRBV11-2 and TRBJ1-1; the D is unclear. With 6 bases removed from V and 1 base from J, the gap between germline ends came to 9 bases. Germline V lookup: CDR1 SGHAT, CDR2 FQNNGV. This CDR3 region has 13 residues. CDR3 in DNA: TGTGCCAGCAGGCTGGCAGGGAACACTGAAGCTTTCTTT. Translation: CASRLAGNTEAFF.

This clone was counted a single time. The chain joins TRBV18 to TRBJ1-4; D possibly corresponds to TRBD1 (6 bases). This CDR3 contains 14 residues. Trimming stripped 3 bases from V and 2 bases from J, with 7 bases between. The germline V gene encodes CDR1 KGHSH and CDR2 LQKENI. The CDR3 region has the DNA TGTGCCAGCTCACCGGACAGCACTAATGAAAAACTGTTTTTT. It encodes CASSPDSTNEKLFF. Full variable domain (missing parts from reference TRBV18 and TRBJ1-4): NAGVMQNPRHLVRRRGQEARLRCSPMKGHSHVYWYRQLPEEGLKFMVYLQKENIIDESGMPKERFSAEFPKEGPSILRIQQVVRGDSAAYFCASSPDSTNEKLFFGSGTQLSVL.

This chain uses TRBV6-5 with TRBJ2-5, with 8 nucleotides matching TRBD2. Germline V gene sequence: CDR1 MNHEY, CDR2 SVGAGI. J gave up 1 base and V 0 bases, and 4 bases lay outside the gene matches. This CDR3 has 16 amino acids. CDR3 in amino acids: CASSYSLAGFQETQYF. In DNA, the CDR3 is TGTGCCAGCAGTTACTCGCTAGCGGGTTTCCAAGAGACCCAGTACTTC.

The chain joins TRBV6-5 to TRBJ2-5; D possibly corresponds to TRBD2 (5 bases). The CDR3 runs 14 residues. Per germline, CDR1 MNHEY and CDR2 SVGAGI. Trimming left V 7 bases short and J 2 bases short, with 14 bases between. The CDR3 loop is CASIATGGQETQYF. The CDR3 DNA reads TGTGCCAGCATCGCGACTGGCGGGCAAGAGACCCAGTACTTC.

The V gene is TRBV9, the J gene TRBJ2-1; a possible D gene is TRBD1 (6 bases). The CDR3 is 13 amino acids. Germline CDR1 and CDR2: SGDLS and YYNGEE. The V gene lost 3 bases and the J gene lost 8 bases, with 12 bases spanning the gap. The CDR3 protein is CASSAWTDDEQFF. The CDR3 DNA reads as TGTGCCAGCAGCGCGTGGACAGACGATGAGCAGTTCTTC.

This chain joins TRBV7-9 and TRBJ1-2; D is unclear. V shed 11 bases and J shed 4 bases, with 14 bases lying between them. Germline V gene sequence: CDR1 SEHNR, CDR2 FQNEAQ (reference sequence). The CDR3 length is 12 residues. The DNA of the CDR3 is TGTGCCGGTGCAGCGAGCGGCTATGGCTACACCTTC. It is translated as CAGAASGYGYTF.

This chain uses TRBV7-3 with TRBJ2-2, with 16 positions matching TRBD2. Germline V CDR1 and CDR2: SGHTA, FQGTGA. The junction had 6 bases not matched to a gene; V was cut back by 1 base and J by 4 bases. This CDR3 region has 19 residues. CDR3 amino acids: CASSLMGLAGGPGTGELFF. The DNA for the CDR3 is TGTGCCAGCAGCTTAATGGGACTAGCGGGAGGGCCGGGCACCGGGGAGCTGTTTTTT.

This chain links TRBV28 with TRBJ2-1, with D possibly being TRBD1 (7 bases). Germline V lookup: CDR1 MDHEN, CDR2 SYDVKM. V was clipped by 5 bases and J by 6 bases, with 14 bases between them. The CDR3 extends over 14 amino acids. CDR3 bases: TGTGCCAGCAGTCAGGGGGGTGGATCCAATGAGCAGTTCTTC. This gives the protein CASSQGGGSNEQFF.

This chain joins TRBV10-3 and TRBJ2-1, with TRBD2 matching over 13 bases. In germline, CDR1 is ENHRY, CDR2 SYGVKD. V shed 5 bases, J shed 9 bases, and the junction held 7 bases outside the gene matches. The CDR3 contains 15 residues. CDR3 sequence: CAISPTSGRAFEQFF. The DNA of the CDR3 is TGTGCCATCAGTCCTACTAGCGGGAGGGCCTTTGAGCAGTTCTTC.

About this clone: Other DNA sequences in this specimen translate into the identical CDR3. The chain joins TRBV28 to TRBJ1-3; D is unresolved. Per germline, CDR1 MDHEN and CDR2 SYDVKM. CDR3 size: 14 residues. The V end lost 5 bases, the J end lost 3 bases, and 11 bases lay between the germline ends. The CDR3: CASSPPGGGNTIYF. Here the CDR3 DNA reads TGTGCCAGCAGTCCCCCGGGAGGTGGAAACACCATATATTTT. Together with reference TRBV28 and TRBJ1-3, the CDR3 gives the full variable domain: DVKVTQSSRYLVKRTGEKVFLECVQDMDHENMFWYRQDPGLGLRLIYFSYDVKMKEKGDIPEGYSVSREKKERFSLILESASTNQTSMYLCASSPPGGGNTIYFGEGSWLTVV.